This T cell receptor beta chain was sequenced for a study of blood T cell repertoires in COVID-19. Whole-study context: Italy, Spain and the United States were the sources of the convalescent and acute COVID-19 samples.

Germline loops: CDR1 MNHEY, CDR2 SVGAGI. The CDR3 loop spans 13 amino acids. Details on this clone: The junction and the germline gene differ at one end; a read error may be behind it.

Produced via immunoSEQ multiplex PCR; TCRdb's table is partial and in-frame only. The sample consists of about 400,000 clones, nearly 90% of them appearing once. This TCR came from a woman aged 18-29 years with acute COVID-19. Sequenced input: PBMCs or T cells enriched from blood (not recorded which). V and J are TRBV6-5 and TRBJ1-1, with a weak D call TRBD1 (5 bases). CDR3 loop: CAGRLGQNTEAFF. As DNA, the CDR3 is TGTGCCGGCAGGCTTGGACAGAACACTGAAGCTTTCTTT.